The T cell receptor (beta chain) under discussion was sequenced for a study of response to subunit inactivated influenza vaccine. A remark on this clonotype: The antigen is unknown. A much bigger clone sits one base away, suggesting this may be a read error.

Study results and caveats: Every seasonal influenza vaccination brings in few new T cells, the authors suggested.

Each CDR3 protein is one row after TCRdb ran MiXCR on the RT-PCR reads. This sample has hundreds of thousands of distinct CDR3 sequences, with around 8% found just once. Germline V gene data show CDR1 as SGHTA and CDR2 as FQGNSA. The CDR3 spans 14 residues. This receptor was identified in a man aged 50-75 years who received an inactivated influenza vaccine. The sample here was PBMCs from blood, taken around 25 months after vaccination. This chain connects TRBV7-2 to TRBJ2-3, with 8 bases identical to TRBD2. The CDR3 region is CASSSSGLGDMQYF. The CDR3 DNA sequence: TGTGCCAGCAGCTCATCGGGACTAGGAGATATGCAGTATTTT.